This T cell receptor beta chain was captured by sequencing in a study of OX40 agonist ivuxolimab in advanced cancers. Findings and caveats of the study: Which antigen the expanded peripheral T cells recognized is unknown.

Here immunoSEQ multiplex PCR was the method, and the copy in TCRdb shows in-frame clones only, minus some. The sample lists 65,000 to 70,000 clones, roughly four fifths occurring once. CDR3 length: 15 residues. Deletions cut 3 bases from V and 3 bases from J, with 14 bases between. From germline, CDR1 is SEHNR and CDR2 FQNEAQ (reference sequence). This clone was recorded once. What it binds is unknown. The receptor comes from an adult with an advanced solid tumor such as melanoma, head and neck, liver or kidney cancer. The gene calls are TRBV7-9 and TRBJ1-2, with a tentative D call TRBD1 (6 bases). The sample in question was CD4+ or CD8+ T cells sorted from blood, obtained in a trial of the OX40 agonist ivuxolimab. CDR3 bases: TGTGCCAGCAGCTTCGACAGGCTCGCGGACTATGGCTACACCTTC. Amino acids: CASSFDRLADYGYTF.